One and the same sample provided the 32 T cell receptor beta chains below, sequenced in a study of T cell responses to AZD1222 COVID-19 vaccine. This table comes from immunoSEQ multiplex PCR, and its TCRdb copy is limited to in-frame clones, with some not included. This table has 170,000 or so clones, about 90% appearing once. The specimen was peripheral blood, collected 28 days after the second AZD1222 dose. The receptors here all came from an adult who received the AZD1222 COVID-19 vaccine.

The J gene is TRBJ1-3, the V gene TRBV24-1; D unresolved. Trimming left V 9 bases short and J 2 bases short, with 13 bases between. Germline V gene data show CDR1 as KGHDR and CDR2 as SFDVKD. CDR3 length equals 14 residues. The CDR3 DNA sequence: TGTGCCACCCCCCCCTTCTGGGCTGGAAACACCATATATTTT. This sequence encodes CATPPFWAGNTIYF.

The CDR3 DNA reads TGTGCCAGCAGTGAAGCGCCGGGGCTGGAGACCCAGTACTTC. Protein sequence: CASSEAPGLETQYF. J is TRBJ2-5 and V is TRBV6-1; either TRBD1 or TRBD2 may fit D (5 bases each). V lost 0 bases and J lost 5, with 10 bases in between. The germline V gene encodes CDR1 MNHNS and CDR2 SASEGT. This CDR3 has 14 residues.

The gene calls are TRBV6-5 and TRBJ2-7, with TRBD1 identical over 7 bases. Germline V gene lookup returns CDR1 MNHEY and CDR2 SVGAGI. The CDR3 is 15 amino acids. Trimming took 0 bases from V and 0 from J; bases not matched to a gene: 2. The CDR3: CASSYSWDSSYEQYF. The CDR3 coding sequence is TGTGCCAGCAGTTACTCGTGGGACAGCTCCTACGAGCAGTACTTC.

The chain has TRBV6-1 and TRBJ1-2; TRBD1 might be the D (5 bases). Germline V gene lookup returns CDR1 MNHNS and CDR2 SASEGT. Trimming left V 3 bases short and J 0 bases short, with 8 bases between. The CDR3 is 14 residues long. CDR3 amino acids: CASSEGGTNYGYTF. The CDR3 DNA is TGTGCCAGCAGTGAGGGGGGTACTAACTATGGCTACACCTTC.

This rearrangement joins TRBV6-5 to TRBJ2-3, with D perhaps TRBD2 (6 bases). This CDR3 has 14 residues. The V end was cut by 4 bases, the J end by 2 bases, with 10 bases between. Germline CDR1 and CDR2: MNHEY and SVGAGI. The CDR3 region has the DNA TGTGCCAGCAGTTTGGGACTCACCACAGATACGCAGTATTTT. Protein sequence: CASSLGLTTDTQYF.

The chain has TRBV20-1 and TRBJ2-7; TRBD1 or TRBD2 may be the D gene (5 bases each). Germline V gene sequence: CDR1 DFQATT, CDR2 SNEGSKA (reference sequence). V gave up 6 bases and J gave up 7 bases, with 13 bases separating them. The CDR3 extends over 11 amino acids. CDR3 loop: CSAGAVDEQYF. In nucleotides, the CDR3 is TGCAGTGCCGGGGCAGTCGATGAGCAGTACTTC.

The CDR3 DNA is TGTGCCAGCAGTGAACTAGCGGGGGGTCGGGGAGATACGCAGTATTTT. Its protein is CASSELAGGRGDTQYF. The chain links TRBV6-1 to TRBJ2-3, with 11 nucleotides matching TRBD2. After removal of 2 bases from V and 5 bases from J, the junction contained 6 bases not matched to a gene. The CDR3 extends over 16 amino acids. CDR1 is MNHNS, CDR2 SASEGT, per germline.

J is TRBJ2-2 and V is TRBV5-1; 9 nucleotides line up with TRBD1. Trimming at V came to 4 bases and at J to 6 bases, leaving 7 bases not matched to a gene. This CDR3 is built from 15 residues. Looked up from germline, CDR1 is SGHRS and CDR2 is YFSETQ. CDR3 DNA sequence: TGCGCCAGCAGCCTCCGGGACAGGGTTCCCGGGGAGCTGTTTTTT. Protein: CASSLRDRVPGELFF.

The chain joins TRBV11-1 to TRBJ2-1, with D perhaps matching TRBD2 (6 bases). The CDR3 length is 14 residues. Trimming shortened V by 5 bases and J by 4 bases, and 12 bases separated the two germline ends. Germline assignment: CDR1 SGHAT and CDR2 FQDESV (reference sequence). The CDR3 region is CASSRRRGYNEQFF. The CDR3, as DNA: TGTGCCAGCAGCCGAAGGCGGGGATACAATGAGCAGTTCTTC.

V and J are TRBV7-3 and TRBJ1-6; no definite D call. Germline V gene lookup returns CDR1 SGHTA and CDR2 FQGTGA. V was clipped by 1 base and J by 8 bases, with 12 bases between them. The CDR3 totals 15 residues. Written as DNA, the CDR3 is TGTGCCAGCAGCTTAAATCCGGGAAAGGATTCACCCCTCCACTTT. Translating gives CASSLNPGKDSPLHF.

This chain uses TRBV28 with TRBJ1-6; the D is unclear. The germline V gene has CDR1 MDHEN and CDR2 SYDVKM. With 3 bases removed from V and 0 bases from J, the gap between germline ends came to 6 bases. This CDR3 is 15 amino acids long. CDR3 sequence: CASSFSSSYNSPLHF. In nucleotides, the CDR3 is TGTGCCAGCAGTTTTTCGAGCTCCTATAATTCACCCCTCCACTTT.

This clone came up a few times. The chain employs TRBV28 and TRBJ2-7; possible D gene TRBD2, 6 bases. CDR3 length: 14 amino acids. In germline, CDR1 is MDHEN, CDR2 SYDVKM. The V end was cut by 5 bases, the J end by 5 bases, with 16 bases between. CDR3 amino acids: CASSLWAGGNEQYF. The CDR3, as DNA: TGTGCCAGCAGTCTTTGGGCAGGCGGGAACGAGCAGTACTTC.

In regard to this clone: Distinct nucleotide sequences in the sample also encode this CDR3. The chain links TRBV7-9 to TRBJ1-1, with D unclear. Germline V gene lookup returns CDR1 SEHNR and CDR2 FQNEAQ (reference sequence). The length of the CDR3 is 12 residues. V dropped 2 bases and J dropped 1 base, with 2 bases sitting between them. The CDR3 coding sequence is TGTGCCAGCAGCTTAACGAACACTGAAGCTTTCTTT. This gives the protein CASSLTNTEAFF.

This chain connects TRBV4-1 to TRBJ2-1, with TRBD2 as a possible D gene (7 bases). V was shortened by 1 base and J by 7 bases, with 17 bases between the two germline ends. The CDR3 runs to 16 residues. Germline V CDR1 and CDR2: MGHRA, YSYEKL. CDR3 residues: CASSQVWGGAQNEQFF. Written as DNA, the CDR3 is TGCGCCAGCAGCCAAGTTTGGGGGGGGGCTCAAAATGAGCAGTTCTTC.

This chain connects TRBV7-2 to TRBJ1-5; no reliable D call. The germline V gene has CDR1 SGHTA and CDR2 FQGNSA. V dropped 2 bases and J dropped 6 bases, with 23 bases sitting between them. The CDR3 covers 18 residues. The CDR3 here is CASSLYDPRRANGQPQHF. As DNA, the CDR3 is TGTGCCAGCAGCTTATATGACCCCAGAAGGGCTAATGGTCAGCCCCAGCATTTT.

V usage is TRBV3-1 (or the pseudogene TRBV3-2) and J usage is TRBJ2-3, with D perhaps TRBD2 (5 bases). Per the germline V gene, CDR1 is LGHDT and CDR2 is YNNKEL (reference sequence). The CDR3 length is 14 residues. Trimming took 2 bases from V and 6 from J, leaving 12 bases between them. The DNA of the CDR3 is TGTGCCAGCAGCCAATCCGGAGGATACGATACGCAGTATTTT. Translating it yields CASSQSGGYDTQYF.

Comment on this clone: Germline and junction disagree at one end, which may indicate a read error. The rearrangement joins TRBV18 to TRBJ2-6, with D tentatively TRBD1 or TRBD2 (6 bases each). The germline CDR1 and CDR2 sequences are KGHSH and LQKENI. This CDR3 region has 17 residues. The CDR3 here is CASSPPVLLSGANVLTF. CDR3 coding DNA: TGTGCCAGCTCACCACCGGTTCTTCTCTCGGGGGCTAACGTCCTGACTTTC.

The gene calls are TRBV6-2 or TRBV6-3 and TRBJ1-1; D is uncertain. Deletions cut 3 bases from V and 3 bases from J, with 20 bases between. Germline V gene lookup returns CDR1 MNHEY and CDR2 SVGEGT. The CDR3 is made up of 17 amino acids. CDR3 nucleotide sequence: TGTGCCAGCAGTTATCCGGCAGGCCGCAGTCGCGACACTGAAGCTTTCTTT. This sequence encodes CASSYPAGRSRDTEAFF.

J is TRBJ2-7 and V is TRBV6-1, with D unclear. This CDR3 comprises 14 residues. The germline gives CDR1 MNHNS, CDR2 SASEGT. V dropped 0 bases and J dropped 3 bases, with 9 bases sitting between them. As DNA, the CDR3 is TGTGCCAGCAGTGAAGCATACAGTGACTACGAGCAGTACTTC. Translating gives CASSEAYSDYEQYF.

This clone was counted once. The V and J genes are TRBV11-1 and TRBJ2-4; D is undetermined. The CDR3 consists of 13 residues. Germline CDR1 SGHAT, CDR2 FQDESV (reference sequence). V gave up 1 base and J gave up 1 base, with 2 bases separating them. The CDR3 here is CASSLVAKNIQYF. The CDR3 bases are TGTGCCAGCAGCTTAGTGGCCAAAAACATTCAGTACTTC.

This clone was seen a few times. V is TRBV27 and J is TRBJ2-1; 10 nucleotides match TRBD1. CDR1 is MNHEY and CDR2 is SMNVEV in the germline V gene (reference sequence). The CDR3 extends over 13 amino acids. Germline trimming cut 6 bases from V and 7 bases from J; bases unmatched to any gene: 3. CDR3 sequence reads: CASRRQGANEQFF. CDR3 in DNA: TGTGCCAGCAGGAGACAGGGGGCAAATGAGCAGTTCTTC.

The CDR3: CASSSDTGTDTEAFF. The CDR3 region has the DNA TGTGCCAGCAGCTCCGACACAGGGACGGACACTGAAGCTTTCTTT. This chain uses TRBV7-9 with TRBJ1-1, with D tentatively TRBD1 (6 bases). Germline V gives CDR1 SEHNR, CDR2 FQNEAQ (reference sequence). V dropped 4 bases and J dropped 3 bases, with 15 bases sitting between them. The CDR3 loop spans 15 amino acids.

The V call is TRBV19, the J call TRBJ1-1; a possible D gene is TRBD1 (5 bases). Trimming shortened V by 3 bases and J by 1 base, and 12 bases separated the two germline ends. The CDR3 covers 15 residues. Looked up from germline, CDR1 is LNHDA and CDR2 is SQIVND (reference sequence). CDR3 nucleotides: TGTGCCAGTAGTATCCCGGGAAGGGGGAACACTGAAGCTTTCTTT. Translated: CASSIPGRGNTEAFF.

V usage is TRBV28 and J usage is TRBJ1-6; the D is unclear. The germline gives CDR1 MDHEN, CDR2 SYDVKM. V lost 3 bases and J 9 bases, leaving 12 bases between the germline ends. The CDR3 is made up of 14 amino acids. CDR3 region: CASSFHSGVSPLHF. The CDR3 DNA is TGTGCCAGCAGTTTTCACAGCGGAGTTTCACCCCTCCACTTT.

The chain is built from TRBV5-5 and TRBJ2-7; D call uncertain. Trimming left V 2 bases short and J 0 bases short, with 9 bases between. There are 14 residues in the CDR3. Germline CDR1 reads SGHKS; CDR2 reads YYEKEE (reference sequence). CDR3 protein: CASSLQIFSYEQYF. CDR3 sequence (DNA): TGTGCCAGCAGCTTACAGATCTTCTCCTACGAGCAGTACTTC.

This clone was seen just once. V is TRBV5-1 and J is TRBJ1-1, with no clear D. Trimming stripped 0 bases from V and 4 bases from J, with 13 bases between. The CDR3 runs 15 residues. Germline V lookup: CDR1 SGHRS, CDR2 YFSETQ. DNA of the CDR3: TGCGCCAGCAGCTTGGGATGGGATTTGGTCACTGAAGCTTTCTTT. Translated: CASSLGWDLVTEAFF.

This clone was recorded only once. This chain uses TRBV5-4 with TRBJ1-4, with TRBD1 matching over 7 bases. V was clipped by 0 bases and J by 5 bases; unmatched bases: 13. The CDR3 sequence is 18 residues long. Germline V lookup: CDR1 SGHNT, CDR2 YYREEE (reference sequence). CDR3 region: CASSLGTTGTGKNEKLFF. As DNA, the CDR3 is TGTGCCAGCAGCTTGGGGACGACAGGGACCGGGAAAAATGAAAAACTGTTTTTT.

CDR3 coding DNA: TGTGCCAGCAGTGACATATGGGACAGTGCAACTAATGAAAAACTGTTTTTT. It yields the protein CASSDIWDSATNEKLFF. The genes are TRBV6-1 and TRBJ1-4; 7 bases agree with TRBD1. Unmatched junction bases numbered 7, after V lost 3 bases and J lost 0 bases. The germline V gene encodes CDR1 MNHNS and CDR2 SASEGT. This CDR3 is 17 amino acids long.

The chain is built from TRBV2 and TRBJ1-5; D is perhaps TRBD1 (6 bases). CDR1 and CDR2 from the germline V gene are SNHLY and FYNNEI. The CDR3 covers 14 residues. Trimming stripped 7 bases from V and 7 bases from J, with 17 bases between. This chain's CDR3 is CASNPPGGAQPQHF. The DNA of the CDR3 is TGTGCCAGCAACCCCCCGGGGGGGGCCCAGCCCCAGCATTTT.

The genes are TRBV5-1 and TRBJ1-1; D may be TRBD1 (5 bases). The ends were cut back, 4 bases at V and 5 bases at J, with 21 bases in the middle. Germline V gene sequence: CDR1 SGHRS, CDR2 YFSETQ. This CDR3 comprises 16 residues. The CDR3 DNA reads as TGCGCCAGCAGCAAGCCCGCGGTAGGGGTCTCGACTGAAGCTTTCTTT. Translation: CASSKPAVGVSTEAFF. Using reference TRBV5-1 and TRBJ1-1 for the parts outside the CDR3, the full variable domain is KAGVTQTPRYLIKTRGQQVTLSCSPISGHRSVSWYQQTPGQGLQFLFEYFSETQRNKGNFPGRFSGRQFSNSRSEMNVSTLELGDSALYLCASSKPAVGVSTEAFFGQGTRLTVV.

The rearrangement joins TRBV4-1 to TRBJ1-3, with 10 bases identical to TRBD1. Per the germline V gene, CDR1 is MGHRA and CDR2 is YSYEKL. CDR3 length: 16 amino acids. The V and J ends lost 8 bases and 3 bases, in that order; junction bases with no gene match: 10. The CDR3 loop is CASSGLGQGFGNTIYF. CDR3 coding DNA: TGCGCCAGCTCGGGGCTGGGACAGGGGTTTGGAAACACCATATATTTT.

This clone has just one count. This chain connects TRBV12-5 to TRBJ1-3; D gene uncertain. CDR3 length: 15 residues. The V gene lost 1 base and the J gene lost 0 bases, with 7 bases spanning the gap. Germline V gene data show CDR1 as LGHNT and CDR2 as FRNRAP. The CDR3 DNA is TGTGCTAGTGGTTTGGATCGCTTCTCTGGAAACACCATATATTTT. This translates into CASGLDRFSGNTIYF. Supplemented by reference TRBV12-5 and TRBJ1-3, the full variable domain reads DARVTQTPRHKVTEMGQEVTMRCQPILGHNTVFWYRQTMMQGLELLAYFRNRAPLDDSGMPKDRFSAEMPDATLATLKIQPSEPRDSAVYFCASGLDRFSGNTIYFGEGSWLTVV.